The 12 T cell receptor beta chains in this list originate from one sample, sequenced in a study of blood T cells in healthy people across ages. The second PCR ran about 6 to 12 cycles with a sample-barcoded 5' primer and J-beta primers. A single record per CDR3 protein comes from TCRdb applying MiXCR to the 5' RACE reads. The table lists about 640,000 distinct CDR3 sequences, 45% to 65% of them singletons. Sequencing input: blood. These receptors were collected from a man aged 60 to 69 in good health.

This chain uses TRBV20-1 with TRBJ1-2; 7 nucleotides agree with TRBD1. Germline V gene sequence: CDR1 DFQATT, CDR2 SNEGSKA (reference sequence). CDR3 length equals 13 residues. V shed 3 bases, J shed 5 bases, and the junction held 6 bases outside the gene matches. The CDR3 DNA reads as TGCAGTGCTAGTGACAGGGCAGGGTATGGCTACACCTTC. It translates to CSASDRAGYGYTF.

This clonotype was counted only a few times. The rearrangement uses TRBV20-1 and TRBJ2-7, with 8 bases matching TRBD1. Germline trimming cut 5 bases from V and 6 bases from J; bases unmatched to any gene: 3. This CDR3 comprises 11 residues. The V gene's germline CDR1 is DFQATT and CDR2 SNEGSKA (reference sequence). The CDR3 nucleotides are TGCAGTGCTGGGGGACAGGCCGAGCAGTACTTC. Residues: CSAGGQAEQYF.

The V and J genes are TRBV27 and TRBJ2-3; D not certain. The germline V gene encodes CDR1 MNHEY and CDR2 SMNVEV (reference sequence). The CDR3 is 14 amino acids. Trimming pared 6 bases from V and 1 base from J, leaving 11 bases between. The CDR3 DNA is TGTGCCAGCAGCCGCTTTAGGGGCACAGATACGCAGTATTTT. It specifies CASSRFRGTDTQYF.

V is TRBV27 and J is TRBJ1-6; D might be TRBD1 (6 bases). The CDR3 contains 15 residues. CDR1 is MNHEY, CDR2 SMNVEV, per germline (reference sequence). Trimming took off 3 bases at V and 10 bases at J, with 16 bases between the two ends. CDR3 amino acids: CASSFLGAVRSPLHF. The CDR3 nucleotides are TGTGCCAGCAGTTTTCTGGGGGCGGTTCGATCACCCCTCCACTTT.

Only one count was recorded for this clonotype. The chain links TRBV20-1 to TRBJ1-4; 8 bases line up with TRBD1. In germline, CDR1 is DFQATT, CDR2 SNEGSKA (reference sequence). There are 11 residues in the CDR3. The V and J ends lost 3 bases and 15 bases, in that order; junction bases with no gene match: 6. The DNA of the CDR3 is TGCAGTGCTAGCGACAGGGGAGGGGTGTTTTTT. Protein sequence: CSASDRGGVFF.

Comments on this clonotype: A much bigger clone sits one base away, suggesting this may be a read error. The chain employs TRBV10-3 and TRBJ1-2; TRBD1 matches 9 bases. CDR1 and CDR2 (germline): ENHRY, SYGVKD. The V segment lost 4 bases and the J segment 3 bases; nucleotides outside the gene matches: 9. CDR3 length equals 16 residues. The CDR3 coding sequence is TGTGCCATCAGTGGTCCAACAGGGGGCAGGGACTATGGCTACACCTTC. Its translation: CAISGPTGGRDYGYTF.

The CDR3 nucleotides read TGTGCCAGCAGTACCGGGGACGGCCGAAACATTCAGTACTTC. Translation gives CASSTGDGRNIQYF. J is TRBJ2-4 and V is TRBV28; either TRBD1 or TRBD2 may fit D (5 bases each). V was pared by 5 bases and J by 6 bases, with 14 bases between. The germline V gene has CDR1 MDHEN and CDR2 SYDVKM. The CDR3 extends over 14 amino acids.

The rearrangement links TRBV20-1 to TRBJ2-1, with a weak D call TRBD2 (5 bases). Between the trimmed V and J ends, which lost 1 base and 10 bases, there was a span of 8 bases. This CDR3 has 11 amino acids. Germline CDR1 is DFQATT and CDR2 is SNEGSKA (reference sequence). CDR3 loop: CSARGESEQFF. The CDR3 DNA sequence: TGCAGTGCTAGAGGGGAGTCGGAGCAGTTCTTC.

Only a few counts were recorded for this clonotype. The chain is built from TRBV27 and TRBJ2-5; D unclear. Germline V gene lookup returns CDR1 MNHEY and CDR2 SMNVEV (reference sequence). The CDR3 covers 13 residues. V lost 0 bases, J lost 5 bases, and 7 bases lay in between. DNA of the CDR3: TGTGCCAGCAGTTTATCCCTGGGGGAGACCCAGTACTTC. It specifies CASSLSLGETQYF.

The chain links TRBV6-2 or TRBV6-3 to TRBJ2-7, with TRBD2 matching 8 bases. The end of the DNA fits TRBJ2-5 better, so the J call may be wrong. This CDR3 region has 15 residues. The germline V gene has CDR1 MNHEY and CDR2 SVGEGT. Here the CDR3 reads CASSALAGSGETQYF. The CDR3 coding sequence is TGTGCCAGCAGTGCGTTAGCGGGAAGTGGTGAGACCCAGTACTTC.

This clonotype was found a few times. This chain uses TRBV5-1 with TRBJ2-1; 10 bases match TRBD2. Germline-derived CDR1 and CDR2 are SGHRS and YFSETQ. CDR3 length: 17 amino acids. V lost 1 base, J lost 2 bases, and 6 bases stayed unmatched. The CDR3 loop is CASSLFGGLATYNEQFF. CDR3 bases: TGCGCCAGCAGCTTGTTCGGGGGACTAGCGACCTACAATGAGCAGTTCTTC.

The genes are TRBV15 and TRBJ2-7; D might be TRBD2 (7 bases). The germline V gene encodes CDR1 LNHNV and CDR2 YYDKDF (reference sequence). This CDR3 is 16 amino acids long. The ends were cut back, 5 bases at V and 4 bases at J, with 21 bases in the middle. CDR3 in DNA: TGTGCCACCAGCGGCGATGACCGGGGGCGGGGGTACGAGCAGTACTTC. This encodes CATSGDDRGRGYEQYF.